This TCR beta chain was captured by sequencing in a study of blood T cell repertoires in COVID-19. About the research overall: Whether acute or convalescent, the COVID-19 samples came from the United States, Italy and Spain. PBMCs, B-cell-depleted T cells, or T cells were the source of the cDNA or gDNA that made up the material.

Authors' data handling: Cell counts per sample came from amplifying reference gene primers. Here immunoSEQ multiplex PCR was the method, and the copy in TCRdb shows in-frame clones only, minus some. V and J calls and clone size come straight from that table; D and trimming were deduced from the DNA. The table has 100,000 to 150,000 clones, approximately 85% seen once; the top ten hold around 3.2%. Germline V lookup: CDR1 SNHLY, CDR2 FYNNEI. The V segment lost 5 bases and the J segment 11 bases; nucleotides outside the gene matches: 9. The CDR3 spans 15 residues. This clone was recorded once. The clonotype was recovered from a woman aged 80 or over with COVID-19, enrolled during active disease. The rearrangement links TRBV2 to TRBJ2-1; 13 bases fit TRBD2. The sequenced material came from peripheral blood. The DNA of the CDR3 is TGTGCCAGCAGTCCACTAGCGGGAGGGCCAGGAAAGCAGTTCTTC. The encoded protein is CASSPLAGGPGKQFF.